Sequencing of this T cell receptor (beta chain) was carried out in a study of blood T cells in healthy people across ages. Using a J-beta primer mix together with a sample-barcoded 5' primer, a second PCR was run for roughly 7 to 11 cycles. TCRdb passed the 5' RACE reads through MiXCR, listing each CDR3 protein once. Among 550,000 to 750,000 distinct CDR3 sequences listed, roughly 20% were seen once. Trimming left V 2 bases short and J 1 base short, with 12 bases between. Germline lookup yields CDR1 DFQATT and CDR2 SNEGSKA (reference sequence). The CDR3 consists of 15 residues. The J gene is TRBJ2-1, the V gene TRBV20-1; D may be TRBD2 (6 bases). The clonotype comes from a man in his 70s in good health. The material sequenced was blood. CDR3 bases: TGCAGTGCTAGACATCCCGGGAGTTCCTACAATGAGCAGTTCTTC. As protein: CSARHPGSSYNEQFF.